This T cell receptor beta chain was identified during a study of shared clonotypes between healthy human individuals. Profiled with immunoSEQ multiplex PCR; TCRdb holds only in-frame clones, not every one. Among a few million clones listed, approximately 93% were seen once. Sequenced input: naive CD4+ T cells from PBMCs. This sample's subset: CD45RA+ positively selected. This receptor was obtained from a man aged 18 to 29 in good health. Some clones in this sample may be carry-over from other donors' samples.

The CDR3 sequence: CASSLGDRVQTQYF. The DNA of the CDR3 is TGCGCCAGCAGCTTGGGGGACAGGGTACAGACCCAGTACTTC. The chain combines TRBV5-1 with TRBJ2-5; the match to TRBD1 covers 9 bases. Germline CDR1 and CDR2: SGHRS and YFSETQ. The junction had 3 bases not matched to a gene; V was cut back by 0 bases and J by 6 bases. This CDR3 has 14 amino acids. Variable domain in full (rest from reference TRBV5-1 and TRBJ2-5): KAGVTQTPRYLIKTRGQQVTLSCSPISGHRSVSWYQQTPGQGLQFLFEYFSETQRNKGNFPGRFSGRQFSNSRSEMNVSTLELGDSALYLCASSLGDRVQTQYFGPGTRLLVL.